Listed here are 9 T cell receptor beta chains from one sample, sequenced in a study of glioma-infiltrating T cells. The iRepertoire nested amplicon-rescue multiplex PCR amplified TCR alpha and beta CDR3s from RNA. TCRdb fed the multiplex PCR reads into MiXCR, producing one record per CDR3 protein. The sample includes about 190,000 distinct CDR3 sequences, about 31% of them seen just once. The specimen was glioma tissue, nonneoplastic brain tissue, or PBMCs (not recorded which). These receptors all stem from a human donor with low-grade glioma or glioblastoma, undergoing nonglioma brain surgery, or in good health (not recorded which).

The chain recombines TRBV3-1 with TRBJ2-7; 10 positions match TRBD1. The V gene's germline CDR1 is LGHDT and CDR2 YNNKEL (reference sequence). J lost 0 bases, V lost 0 bases, and 8 bases had no gene match. This CDR3 is 18 amino acids long. The CDR3 DNA sequence: TGTGCCAGCAGCCAAGATCAAGGGACAGGGGACCTCTCCTACGAGCAGTACTTC. This sequence encodes CASSQDQGTGDLSYEQYF.

In DNA form, the CDR3 reads TGTGCCAGCAGACCCGGACTAGCCAGCGGGGAGCTGTTTTTT. Amino acids: CASRPGLASGELFF. The chain uses TRBV12-3 or TRBV12-4 and TRBJ2-2; 8 nucleotides agree with TRBD2. The CDR3 loop spans 14 amino acids. Trimming at V came to 6 bases and at J to 7 bases, leaving 7 bases not matched to a gene.

This clonotype came up a few times. J is TRBJ2-3 and V is TRBV7-7, with a weak D call TRBD1 (6 bases). Germline V lookup: CDR1 SSHAT, CDR2 FNYEAQ (reference sequence). Deletions cut 2 bases from V and 3 bases from J, with 18 bases between. The CDR3 is made up of 17 amino acids. CDR3 sequence reads: CASSLSNSGAGTDTQYF. The CDR3 DNA is TGTGCCAGCAGCTTATCAAACTCAGGGGCCGGGACAGATACGCAGTATTTT. Drawing the rest from reference TRBV7-7 and TRBJ2-3, the complete variable domain is GAGVSQSPRYKVTKRGQDVTLRCDPISSHATLYWYQQALGQGPEFLTYFNYEAQPDKSGLPSDRFSAERPEGSISTLTIQRTEQRDSAMYRCASSLSNSGAGTDTQYFGPGTRLTVL.

This clonotype was observed a single time. An end of the junction does not agree with germline; a read error may underlie this. This chain's CDR3 is CASSSGTLPEELFF. The CDR3 DNA reads TGTGCCAGCAGTTCCGGGACATTACCTGAAGAACTGTTTTTT. The chain employs TRBV28 and TRBJ1-4; D perhaps matches TRBD1 (6 bases). CDR3 size: 14 residues. Germline loops: CDR1 MDHEN, CDR2 SYDVKM.

This clonotype was seen only a few times. The rearrangement links TRBV29-1 to TRBJ2-7; 16 bases are shared with TRBD2. Germline lookup yields CDR1 SQVTM and CDR2 ANQGSEA. V was pared by 6 bases and J by 7 bases, with 6 bases of the junction left unmatched. The CDR3 consists of 14 residues. The CDR3 DNA reads as TGCAGCGTGGGACTAGCGGGAGGGCCGTATGAGCAGTACTTC. Its translation: CSVGLAGGPYEQYF.

This clonotype occurred many times. J is TRBJ1-2 and V is TRBV28; D remains unclear. This CDR3 spans 10 amino acids. The V gene's germline CDR1 is MDHEN and CDR2 SYDVKM. Between the trimmed V and J ends, which lost 8 bases and 6 bases, there was a span of 7 bases. The CDR3 DNA is TGTGCCAGCGGCGTGGATGGCTACACCTTC. It codes for CASGVDGYTF.

This clonotype was seen ten or more times. The chain joins TRBV15 to TRBJ2-7, with 7 bases identical to TRBD1. The CDR3 totals 14 residues. Per the germline V gene, CDR1 is LNHNV and CDR2 is YYDKDF (reference sequence). J gave up 2 bases and V 4 bases, and 5 bases lay outside the gene matches. CDR3 nucleotide sequence: TGTGCCACCAGCAACGACAGGGCCGCCTACGAGCAGTACTTC. Its translation is CATSNDRAAYEQYF.

The chain has TRBV19 and TRBJ1-5; TRBD1 aligns across 8 bases. Per the germline V gene, CDR1 is LNHDA and CDR2 is SQIVND (reference sequence). This CDR3 is 13 amino acids long. V lost 6 bases to trimming and J lost 10 bases; unmatched junction nucleotides: 8. The CDR3 nucleotides are TGTGCCAGTAGCTCACAGGGGGGAAGTCCCCAGCATTTT. Its translation: CASSSQGGSPQHF.

This chain connects TRBV19 to TRBJ1-1, with D possibly matching TRBD1 (5 bases). This CDR3 is 15 amino acids long. The germline V and J ends were trimmed by 3 bases and 5 bases, with 16 bases remaining between them. CDR1 is LNHDA and CDR2 is SQIVND in the germline V gene (reference sequence). CDR3 in DNA: TGTGCCAGTAGTATGGCAGGGAGGGGAACGACTGAAGCTTTCTTT. Its protein is CASSMAGRGTTEAFF.